This TCR beta chain is from a study of control samples from healthy donors and cancer patients. Clones were read by immunoSEQ multiplex PCR, and TCRdb kept only the in-frame ones, dropping some. The sample lists more than 150,000 clones; roughly 93% were seen once. This clone has a single count. The V gene's germline CDR1 is MNHEY and CDR2 SVGAGI. There are 15 residues in the CDR3. Trimming cost V 6 bases and J 5 bases, with 16 bases left between them. The sequenced material came from blood. The rearrangement joins TRBV6-5 to TRBJ1-4, with D uncertain. The TCR originated in a man aged 45-60 years in good health. The CDR3 reads CASRYPGLRNEKLFF. The CDR3 DNA sequence: TGTGCCAGCAGATACCCGGGCCTTCGGAATGAAAAACTGTTTTTT.